This is a list of T cell receptor beta chains from one sample in a study of OX40 agonist ivuxolimab in advanced cancers. TCRdb keeps only in-frame clones here, not all; method: immunoSEQ multiplex PCR. The table has approximately 130,000 clones, over 75% seen once; the top ten hold about 1.1%. Sample: CD4+ or CD8+ T cells sorted from blood, taken in a trial of the OX40 agonist ivuxolimab. The receptors shown here come from an adult with an advanced solid tumor such as melanoma, head and neck, liver or kidney cancer. CDR3s include the opening cysteine and the closing phenylalanine or tryptophan. D genes are given only for firm matches. Some rows mark clone size as missing; the rest say once, few, many or name a class of expanded clone.

CDR3aa | CDR3nt | j_gene | abundance | d_gene | len | v_gene
CASSTDRLYEQYF | TGCGCCAGCAGCACGGACAGGCTATACGAGCAGTACTTC | TRBJ2-7 | . | TRBD1 | 13 | TRBV5-1
CASSYGGGGMNTEAFF | TGTGCCAGCAGTTACGGCGGCGGAGGCATGAACACTGAAGCTTTCTTT | TRBJ1-1 | . | . | 16 | TRBV6-5
CAWSEIHFYEQYF | TGTGCCTGGAGCGAGATACATTTCTACGAGCAGTACTTC | TRBJ2-7 | . | . | 13 | TRBV30
CASSPPWAGNTGELFF | TGTGCCAGCTCACCACCGTGGGCGGGCAACACCGGGGAGCTGTTTTTT | TRBJ2-2 | . | . | 16 | TRBV18
CASSRQGPNTEAFF | TGTGCCAGCAGTAGACAGGGGCCGAACACTGAAGCTTTCTTT | TRBJ1-1 | . | TRBD1 | 14 | TRBV28
CAWSTTHEKLFF | TGTGCCTGGAGTACCACTCACGAAAAACTGTTTTTT | TRBJ1-4 | . | . | 12 | TRBV30
CASSIGWEVSSNEQFF | TGTGCCAGTAGTATAGGATGGGAAGTGTCCTCCAATGAGCAGTTCTTC | TRBJ2-1 | . | . | 16 | TRBV19
CASRAGTTNEKLFF | TGTGCCAGCAGGGCAGGGACAACTAATGAAAAACTGTTTTTT | TRBJ1-4 | . | . | 14 | TRBV2
CASSLGLLSYEQYF | TGTGCCAGCAGCTTAGGCCTTCTATCCTACGAGCAGTACTTC | TRBJ2-7 | . | . | 14 | TRBV7-2
CASSPGGGSFYEQYF | TGTGCCAGCAGCCCTGGGGGCGGGAGTTTCTACGAGCAGTACTTC | TRBJ2-7 | few | . | 15 | TRBV9
CASSMRIVGGETQYF | TGTGCCAGTAGTATGCGCATCGTGGGAGGGGAGACCCAGTACTTC | TRBJ2-5 | . | TRBD2 | 15 | TRBV19
CAWSEAASPLHF | TGTGCCTGGAGTGAAGCGGCGTCACCCCTCCACTTT | TRBJ1-6 | . | . | 12 | TRBV30
CASSRTSGIYNEQFF | TGTGCCAGCAGCAGGACTAGCGGGATTTACAATGAGCAGTTCTTC | TRBJ2-1 | . | TRBD2 | 15 | TRBV5-4
CSVRGLAAPYEQYF | TGCAGCGTTCGCGGACTAGCGGCTCCCTACGAGCAGTACTTC | TRBJ2-7 | . | TRBD2 | 14 | TRBV29-1
CASKPGLAGGGSYNEQFF | TGCGCCAGCAAACCGGGACTAGCGGGAGGGGGCTCCTACAATGAGCAGTTCTTC | TRBJ2-1 | . | TRBD2 | 18 | TRBV10-1
CASSLDSYGYTF | TGTGCCAGCAGCTTAGACAGTTATGGCTACACCTTC | TRBJ1-2 | . | . | 12 | TRBV7-9
CASSLSGGNGYTF | TGTGCCAGCAGTTTATCAGGGGGTAATGGCTACACCTTC | TRBJ1-2 | . | TRBD1 | 13 | TRBV28
CASSFNRPAYEQYF | TGTGCCAGCAGTTTCAACAGGCCAGCCTACGAGCAGTACTTC | TRBJ2-7 | once | . | 14 | TRBV27
CASSSRTGPNEKLFF | TGTGCCAGCAGTTCCCGGACAGGGCCGAATGAAAAACTGTTTTTT | TRBJ1-4 | . | TRBD1 | 15 | TRBV28
CASSLYKGGASNQPQHF | TGTGCCAGCAGCTTGTATAAAGGGGGCGCGAGCAATCAGCCCCAGCATTTT | TRBJ1-5 | . | TRBD1 | 17 | TRBV5-4